This T cell receptor (beta chain) is drawn from a study of beta chain features in type 1 diabetes. Broader study findings: TCRB CDR3 length was moderately but significantly reduced in all four CD4+ subsets of Type 1 diabetes patients.

Of the isolated RNA, all was reverse transcribed, and so the sequenced material was expressed TCRB transcripts. Some clones are missing from TCRdb's copy, which holds only in-frame ones; the method was immunoSEQ multiplex PCR. This table holds about 620,000 clones, roughly a sixth found once. In regard to this clone: The target antigen is unknown.

This clonotype originated in a man younger than 35 in good health. The sample consisted of naive CD4+ T cells from blood.

CDR3 sequence: CAISGRTGGTDTQYF. The CDR3 DNA reads as TGTGCCATCAGTGGGCGGACAGGGGGAACAGATACGCAGTATTTT. V gene TRBV10-3 combines with J gene TRBJ2-3, with 10 bases lining up with TRBD1. Trimming took 4 bases from V and 3 from J; bases not matched to a gene: 4. The CDR3 is 15 amino acids. CDR1 and CDR2 (germline): ENHRY, SYGVKD.